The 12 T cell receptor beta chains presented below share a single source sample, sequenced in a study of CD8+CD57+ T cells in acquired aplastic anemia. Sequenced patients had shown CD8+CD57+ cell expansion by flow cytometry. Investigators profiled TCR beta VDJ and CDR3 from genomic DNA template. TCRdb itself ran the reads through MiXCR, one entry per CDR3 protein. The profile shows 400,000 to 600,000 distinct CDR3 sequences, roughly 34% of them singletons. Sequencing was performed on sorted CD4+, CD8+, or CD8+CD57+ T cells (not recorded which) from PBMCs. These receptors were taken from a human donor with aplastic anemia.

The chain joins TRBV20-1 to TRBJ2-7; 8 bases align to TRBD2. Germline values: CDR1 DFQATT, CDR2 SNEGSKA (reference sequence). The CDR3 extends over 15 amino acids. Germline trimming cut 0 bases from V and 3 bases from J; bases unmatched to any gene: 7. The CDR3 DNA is TGCAGTGCTAGAGATGTATTAGCGGGGAACTACGAGCAGTACTTC. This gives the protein CSARDVLAGNYEQYF.

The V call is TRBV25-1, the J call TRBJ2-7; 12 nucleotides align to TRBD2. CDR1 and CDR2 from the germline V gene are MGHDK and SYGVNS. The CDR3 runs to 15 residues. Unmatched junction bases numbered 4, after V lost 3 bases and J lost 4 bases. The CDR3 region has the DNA TGTGCCAGCAGTGAGGCCGGGACTAGCGGGTACGAGCAGTACTTC. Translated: CASSEAGTSGYEQYF.

CDR3 coding DNA: TGTGCCAGCAGCGACGAAAAACTGTTTTTT. Translation: CASSDEKLFF. The V call is TRBV7-9, the J call TRBJ1-4; no definite D call. The CDR3 contains 10 residues. Per the germline V gene, CDR1 is SEHNR and CDR2 is FQNEAQ (reference sequence). Deletions cut 5 bases from V and 8 bases from J, with 3 bases between.

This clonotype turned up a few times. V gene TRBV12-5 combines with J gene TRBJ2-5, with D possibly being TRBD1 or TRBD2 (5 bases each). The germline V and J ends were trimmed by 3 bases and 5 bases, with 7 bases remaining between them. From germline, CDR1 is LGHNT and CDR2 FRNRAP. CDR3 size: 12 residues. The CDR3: CASGFWGETQYF. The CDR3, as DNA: TGTGCTAGTGGTTTTTGGGGGGAGACCCAGTACTTC.

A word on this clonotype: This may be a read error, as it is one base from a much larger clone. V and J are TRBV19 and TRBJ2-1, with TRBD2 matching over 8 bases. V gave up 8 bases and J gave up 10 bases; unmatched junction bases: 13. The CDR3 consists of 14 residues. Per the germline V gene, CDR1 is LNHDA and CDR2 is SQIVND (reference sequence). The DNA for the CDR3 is TGTGCCAGTGGCGGTATCTCGGGGGGGAAGGAGCAGTTCTTC. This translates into CASGGISGGKEQFF.

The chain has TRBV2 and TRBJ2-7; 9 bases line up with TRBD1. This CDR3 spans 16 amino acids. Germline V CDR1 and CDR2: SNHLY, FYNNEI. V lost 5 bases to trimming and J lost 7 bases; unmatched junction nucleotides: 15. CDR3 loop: CASSSRTGEIRLEQYF. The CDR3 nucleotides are TGTGCCAGCAGTTCCCGGACAGGGGAGATACGTTTAGAGCAGTACTTC.

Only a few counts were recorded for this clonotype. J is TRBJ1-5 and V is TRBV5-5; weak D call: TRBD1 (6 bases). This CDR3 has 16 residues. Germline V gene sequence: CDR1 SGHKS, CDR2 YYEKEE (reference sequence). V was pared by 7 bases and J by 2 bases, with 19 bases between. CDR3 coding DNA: TGTGCCAGCGGACTACTAACAGGGCCTGGCAATCAGCCCCAGCATTTT. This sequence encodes CASGLLTGPGNQPQHF.

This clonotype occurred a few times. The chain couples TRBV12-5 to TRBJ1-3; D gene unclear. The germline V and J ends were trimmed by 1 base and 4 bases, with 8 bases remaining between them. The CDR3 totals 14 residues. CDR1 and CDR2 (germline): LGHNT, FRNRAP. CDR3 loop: CASGLGVSGNTIYF. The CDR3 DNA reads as TGTGCTAGTGGTTTGGGAGTGTCCGGAAACACCATATATTTT.

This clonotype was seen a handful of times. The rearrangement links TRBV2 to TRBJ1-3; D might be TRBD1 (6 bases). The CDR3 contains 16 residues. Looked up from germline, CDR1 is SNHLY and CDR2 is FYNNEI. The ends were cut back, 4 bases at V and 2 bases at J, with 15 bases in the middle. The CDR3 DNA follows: TGTGCCAGCAGTGGGGCCGGGGGCTGGCCTGGAAACACCATATATTTT. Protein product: CASSGAGGWPGNTIYF.

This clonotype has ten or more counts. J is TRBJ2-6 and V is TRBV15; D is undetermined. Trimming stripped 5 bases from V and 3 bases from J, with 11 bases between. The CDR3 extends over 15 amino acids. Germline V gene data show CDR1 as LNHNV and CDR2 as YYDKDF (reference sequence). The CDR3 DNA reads TGTGCCACCAGCCCAAGGATCTATGGGGCCAACGTCCTGACTTTC. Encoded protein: CATSPRIYGANVLTF.

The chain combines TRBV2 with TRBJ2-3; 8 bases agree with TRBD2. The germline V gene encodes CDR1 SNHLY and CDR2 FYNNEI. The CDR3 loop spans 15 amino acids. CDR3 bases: TGTGCTGGCAGTGAGGAACGGGGGGGCGAAGATACGCAGTATTTT. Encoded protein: CAGSEERGGEDTQYF.

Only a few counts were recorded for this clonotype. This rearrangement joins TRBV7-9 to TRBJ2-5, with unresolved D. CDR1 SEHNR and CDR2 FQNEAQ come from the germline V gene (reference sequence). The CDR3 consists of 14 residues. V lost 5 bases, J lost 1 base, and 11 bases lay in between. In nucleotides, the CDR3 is TGTGCCAGCAGCCCTAGGAGCACCCAAGAGACCCAGTACTTC. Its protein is CASSPRSTQETQYF.